This T cell receptor (beta chain) was profiled in a study of spatial heterogeneity in lung cancer. Study-wide context: Follow-up PBMC specimens underwent sequencing when available; their median timing was roughly 24 months after resection. Consistent detection of more beta-chain than alpha-chain sequences was observed.

CDR1 and CDR2 (germline): SGHRS, YFSETQ. V lost 4 bases and J lost 5, with 18 bases in between. The CDR3 extends over 15 amino acids. MiXCR, run by TCRdb on the 5' RACE reads, gives a single entry per CDR3 protein. The data contain 35,000 to 45,000 distinct CDR3 sequences, under 25% of them singletons. This sample's time point: blood at routine non-recurrence follow-up after resection. Source: PBMCs, taken at follow-up. The clonotype originates from a female donor with early-stage non-small cell lung cancer. The V and J genes are TRBV5-1 and TRBJ1-1, with a possible D match to TRBD1 (6 bases). The CDR3 loop is CASSPVPGGQTEAFF. The CDR3 DNA reads as TGCGCCAGCAGCCCCGTTCCGGGGGGGCAAACTGAAGCTTTCTTT.